The 31 T cell receptor beta chains presented below share a single source sample, sequenced in a study of cytomegalovirus exposure and HLA in healthy donors. Both 60 Vbeta primers and 13 Jbeta primers went into the PCR. Profiled with immunoSEQ multiplex PCR; TCRdb holds only in-frame clones, not every one. The sample has around 67,000 clones, roughly 66% seen once. The specimen sequenced was PBMCs. The receptors derive from a woman aged 45-59 years in good health and CMV-seronegative.

The chain recombines TRBV10-3 with TRBJ2-3, with 10 bases aligning to TRBD2. The CDR3 has 15 residues. V lost 2 bases and J lost 5; bases outside the gene matches: 4. Germline V lookup: CDR1 ENHRY, CDR2 SYGVKD. The CDR3 bases are TGTGCCATCAGTGAGACAGCGGGAGGGGGAGATACGCAGTATTTT. It encodes CAISETAGGGDTQYF.

The V gene is TRBV7-9, the J gene TRBJ1-1; D ambiguous. V lost 2 bases to trimming and J lost 1 base, with 8 bases between them. The CDR3 is made up of 14 amino acids. Per germline, CDR1 SEHNR and CDR2 FQNEAQ (reference sequence). CDR3 in amino acids: CASSLSPGNTEAFF. The DNA of the CDR3 is TGTGCCAGCAGCTTAAGCCCGGGGAACACTGAAGCTTTCTTT.

This chain links TRBV27 with TRBJ2-1; TRBD2 matches 12 bases. In germline, CDR1 is MNHEY, CDR2 SMNVEV (reference sequence). This CDR3 region has 13 residues. The ends lost 2 bases at V and 15 bases at J; junction bases unmatched: 5. The CDR3 reads CASSLPSGRATFF. The CDR3, as DNA: TGTGCCAGCAGTTTACCTAGCGGGAGGGCCACGTTCTTC.

V usage is TRBV25-1 and J usage is TRBJ2-1; 10 nucleotides match TRBD2. Germline values: CDR1 MGHDK, CDR2 SYGVNS. This CDR3 spans 16 amino acids. V trimming: 4 bases; J trimming: 8 bases; junction bases outside the gene matches: 11. The CDR3 protein is CASSGPLAGRRDEQFF. As DNA, the CDR3 is TGTGCCAGCAGTGGCCCACTAGCGGGAAGGCGGGATGAGCAGTTCTTC.

This chain uses TRBV9 with TRBJ2-1; TRBD1 is a possible D gene (6 bases). The CDR3 spans 13 residues. Germline V lookup: CDR1 SGDLS, CDR2 YYNGEE. Trimming took off 0 bases at V and 13 bases at J, with 14 bases between the two ends. CDR3 sequence: CASSVGTDSYQFF. In DNA form, the CDR3 reads TGTGCCAGCAGCGTAGGGACGGACAGCTATCAGTTCTTC. Drawing the rest from reference TRBV9 and TRBJ2-1, the complete variable domain is DSGVTQTPKHLITATGQRVTLRCSPRSGDLSVYWYQQSLDQGLQFLIQYYNGEERAKGNILERFSAQQFPDLHSELNLSSLELGDSALYFCASSVGTDSYQFFGPGTRLTVL.

This clone was seen repeatedly, ten times or more. The rearrangement links TRBV6-4 to TRBJ1-1; D is unclear. Between the trimmed V and J ends, which lost 6 bases and 5 bases, there was a span of 13 bases. The CDR3 loop spans 13 amino acids. Germline lookup yields CDR1 MRHNA and CDR2 SNTAGT. CDR3 protein: CASRREVVTEAFF. CDR3 coding DNA: TGTGCCAGCAGACGAGAGGTGGTGACTGAAGCTTTCTTT.

This rearrangement joins TRBV2 to TRBJ1-1; D ambiguous. The CDR3 loop spans 15 amino acids. Trimming pared 1 base from V and 0 bases from J, leaving 9 bases between. CDR1 SNHLY and CDR2 FYNNEI come from the germline V gene. CDR3 sequence (DNA): TGTGCCAGCAGTGAAGGTAGAGGGATGAACACTGAAGCTTTCTTT. Protein product: CASSEGRGMNTEAFF. Based on the CDR3 plus reference TRBV2 and TRBJ1-1, the full variable domain is EPEVTQTPSHQVTQMGQEVILRCVPISNHLYFYWYRQILGQKVEFLVSFYNNEISEKSEIFDDQFSVERPDGSNFTLKIRSTKLEDSAMYFCASSEGRGMNTEAFFGQGTRLTVV.

This clone came up a few times. The chain couples TRBV4-1 to TRBJ2-7, with D perhaps TRBD2 (7 bases). This CDR3 has 15 residues. Germline V CDR1 and CDR2: MGHRA, YSYEKL. The V end was cut by 4 bases, the J end by 0 bases, with 13 bases between. CDR3 in DNA: TGCGCCAGCAGCCGGGGGGGCAGAAACTCCTACGAGCAGTACTTC. Amino acid sequence: CASSRGGRNSYEQYF.

In its sample, this clone was seen once. This rearrangement joins TRBV5-1 to TRBJ2-1; possibly TRBD2 for D (5 bases). The CDR3 covers 14 residues. V was clipped by 6 bases and J by 7 bases, with 17 bases between them. Germline V gene lookup returns CDR1 SGHRS and CDR2 YFSETQ. The CDR3 loop reads CASTPGGPRNEQFF. For the CDR3, the DNA is TGCGCCAGCACCCCCGGCGGGCCTCGTAATGAGCAGTTCTTC.

J is TRBJ2-7 and V is TRBV11-2, with D perhaps matching TRBD1 (5 bases). Germline loops: CDR1 SGHAT, CDR2 FQNNGV. The CDR3 totals 14 residues. Trimming left V 7 bases short and J 3 bases short, with 16 bases between. CDR3 sequence: CASTKSIGVYEQYF. The CDR3, as DNA: TGTGCCAGCACCAAATCGATAGGGGTCTACGAGCAGTACTTC.

This clone was observed once. V usage is TRBV7-9 and J usage is TRBJ1-2; 7 bases fit TRBD1. Trimming cost V 2 bases and J 2 bases; bases outside gene matches: 2. This CDR3 contains 14 residues. CDR1 and CDR2 (germline): SEHNR, FQNEAQ (reference sequence). The CDR3 region is CASSLTGQNYGYTF. The DNA for the CDR3 is TGTGCCAGCAGCTTAACGGGACAGAACTATGGCTACACCTTC.

Written as DNA, the CDR3 is TGCGCCAGCAGCCCGCAACGATTCCTGACAGGGCACGACTACACCTTC. Its translation is CASSPQRFLTGHDYTF. The chain couples TRBV4-3 to TRBJ1-2, with 7 nucleotides matching TRBD1. CDR3 length: 16 amino acids. CDR1 LGHNA and CDR2 YSLEER come from the germline V gene. V was clipped by 4 bases and J by 10 bases; unmatched bases: 18.

The CDR3 protein is CASGAGAYNEQFF. DNA for the CDR3: TGTGCCAGCGGAGCGGGAGCCTACAATGAGCAGTTCTTC. The rearrangement links TRBV2 to TRBJ2-1; 8 bases are a match to TRBD2. This CDR3 comprises 13 residues. Germline V gives CDR1 SNHLY, CDR2 FYNNEI. V lost 8 bases and J lost 2; bases outside the gene matches: 2. Supplemented by reference TRBV2 and TRBJ2-1, the full variable domain reads EPEVTQTPSHQVTQMGQEVILRCVPISNHLYFYWYRQILGQKVEFLVSFYNNEISEKSEIFDDQFSVERPDGSNFTLKIRSTKLEDSAMYFCASGAGAYNEQFFGPGTRLTVL.

The CDR3 DNA sequence: TGTGCCTGGAGTGTAGGGGCTAGCGGGTCGAACACCGGGGAGCTGTTTTTT. It codes for CAWSVGASGSNTGELFF. The chain links TRBV30 to TRBJ2-2; 8 bases are a match to TRBD2. Germline assignment: CDR1 GTSNPN and CDR2 SVGIG (reference sequence). This CDR3 spans 17 amino acids. With 0 bases clipped from V and 0 bases from J, the junction kept 6 bases outside the gene matches.

CDR3 DNA sequence: TGTGCCAGCAGCCAATCATCCGGGTCTGGTCAGCCCCAGCATTTT. Translating it yields CASSQSSGSGQPQHF. The rearrangement uses TRBV16 and TRBJ1-5, with unresolved D. The V end lost 0 bases, the J end lost 6 bases, and 12 bases lay between the germline ends. The CDR3 covers 15 residues. The germline V gene has CDR1 KGHSY and CDR2 FQNENV.

V gene TRBV12-5 combines with J gene TRBJ1-1, with D perhaps matching TRBD1 (6 bases). The CDR3 is made up of 14 amino acids. Trimming took off 1 base at V and 6 bases at J, with 12 bases between the two ends. Looked up from germline, CDR1 is LGHNT and CDR2 is FRNRAP. The CDR3 sequence is CASGLATTGSEAFF. CDR3 in DNA: TGTGCTAGTGGTTTGGCTACAACAGGGTCTGAAGCTTTCTTT.

The chain recombines TRBV6-4 with TRBJ2-3; D is ambiguous. The CDR3 is 13 residues long. Germline lookup yields CDR1 MRHNA and CDR2 SNTAGT. The germline V and J ends were trimmed by 6 bases and 2 bases, with 9 bases remaining between them. The CDR3 protein is CASSGSNTDTQYF. CDR3 DNA: TGTGCCAGCAGCGGGTCGAACACAGATACGCAGTATTTT.

This chain links TRBV19 with TRBJ2-2, with TRBD2 matching over 9 bases. The CDR3 consists of 16 residues. The trim removed 7 bases at V and 4 bases at J, leaving 10 bases unmatched. Germline CDR1 and CDR2: LNHDA and SQIVND (reference sequence). CDR3 coding DNA: TGTGCCAGTAAGAATTTGCCAGCGGGAGGCACCGGGGAGCTGTTTTTT. This translates into CASKNLPAGGTGELFF.

The V call is TRBV25-1, the J call TRBJ1-4, with D maybe TRBD1 (5 bases). Trimming removed 1 base at V and 2 bases at J, with 17 bases between. This CDR3 has 18 residues. Germline lookup yields CDR1 MGHDK and CDR2 SYGVNS. The CDR3 bases are TGTGCCAGCAGTGAATTAAAGGGGAGGGGCTGGACTAATGAAAAACTGTTTTTT. Translating gives CASSELKGRGWTNEKLFF.

This clone came up once. This chain joins TRBV5-1 and TRBJ1-2; 7 bases align to TRBD1. V gave up 5 bases and J gave up 3 bases; unmatched junction bases: 7. There are 14 residues in the CDR3. Germline CDR1 SGHRS, CDR2 YFSETQ. The DNA for the CDR3 is TGCGCCAGCAGACTTACCGGGACAGACTATGGCTACACCTTC. Translating gives CASRLTGTDYGYTF. Combining the CDR3 with reference TRBV5-1 and TRBJ1-2 gives the whole variable domain KAGVTQTPRYLIKTRGQQVTLSCSPISGHRSVSWYQQTPGQGLQFLFEYFSETQRNKGNFPGRFSGRQFSNSRSEMNVSTLELGDSALYLCASRLTGTDYGYTFGSGTRLTVV.

The chain is built from TRBV12-1 and TRBJ2-7; the D call of TRBD1 is as the table states it, not checked on the DNA. TRBV12-1 is marked as a pseudogene. The length of the CDR3 is 14 residues. The DNA for the CDR3 is TGTGCCAGCAGCTCCGGGACAGAAACCTACGAGCAGTACTTC. It codes for CASSSGTETYEQYF.

J is TRBJ2-7 and V is TRBV5-1; TRBD1 is a possible D gene (5 bases). CDR1 is SGHRS and CDR2 is YFSETQ in the germline V gene. Deletions cut 4 bases from V and 3 bases from J, with 14 bases between. This CDR3 spans 14 amino acids. The CDR3 sequence is CASSLMTANYEQYF. The CDR3 nucleotides are TGCGCCAGCAGCCTTATGACAGCGAACTACGAGCAGTACTTC.

This clone was counted at least ten times. A read error may account for a junction end that differs from germline. The DNA of the CDR3 is TGTGCCATTCGGGAGAATTCCTTCAATGAGCAGTTCTTC. It yields the protein CAIRENSFNEQFF. This chain connects TRBV10-3 to TRBJ2-1; tentative D call: TRBD2 (6 bases). The CDR3 covers 13 residues. Germline V gene lookup returns CDR1 ENHRY and CDR2 SYGVKD.

This chain uses TRBV28 with TRBJ2-7; TRBD2 matches 10 bases. The J segment lost 5 bases and the V segment lost 2 bases, leaving 6 bases of the junction unmatched. CDR1 and CDR2 from the germline V gene are MDHEN and SYDVKM. The CDR3 loop spans 15 amino acids. Here the CDR3 DNA reads TGTGCCAGCAGTTTACTAGCGGGAGATACCCACGAGCAGTACTTC. Its protein is CASSLLAGDTHEQYF.

This chain links TRBV7-3 with TRBJ2-5; D might be TRBD1 (5 bases). Germline CDR1 is SGHTA and CDR2 is FQGTGA. CDR3 size: 15 residues. With 1 base removed from V and 8 bases from J, the gap between germline ends came to 17 bases. CDR3 region: CASSLMGSGIDTQYF. The CDR3, as DNA: TGTGCCAGCAGCTTAATGGGTTCAGGGATCGATACCCAGTACTTC.

This chain links TRBV4-3 with TRBJ2-1, with D possibly being TRBD2 (6 bases). Trimming shortened V by 2 bases and J by 0 bases, and 17 bases separated the two germline ends. The germline V gene has CDR1 LGHNA and CDR2 YSLEER. The CDR3 spans 18 residues. The CDR3 loop is CASSQPEGGMSSYNEQFF. The CDR3 DNA sequence: TGCGCCAGCAGCCAACCAGAGGGCGGGATGAGCTCCTACAATGAGCAGTTCTTC.

The rearrangement uses TRBV2 and TRBJ1-2, with D tentatively TRBD1 (6 bases). Trimming took 4 bases from V and 5 from J, leaving 20 bases between them. The length of the CDR3 is 16 residues. Germline lookup yields CDR1 SNHLY and CDR2 FYNNEI. CDR3 DNA sequence: TGTGCCAGCAGTGCTACCGGGACAATCCTTAAGTATGGCTACACCTTC. It yields the protein CASSATGTILKYGYTF.

This chain uses TRBV29-1 with TRBJ2-5; 11 nucleotides line up with TRBD2. The CDR3 consists of 16 residues. With V trimmed by 4 bases and J by 1 base, 8 bases remained unmatched. Germline-derived CDR1 and CDR2 are SQVTM and ANQGSEA. Here the CDR3 DNA reads TGCAGCGTTGCTGGCACTAGCGGGGGACTCCAAGAGACCCAGTACTTC. This codes for CSVAGTSGGLQETQYF.

The chain joins TRBV5-1 to TRBJ1-3, with D possibly matching TRBD1 (6 bases). Trimming removed 4 bases from V and 0 bases from J, with 14 bases in between. The germline V gene encodes CDR1 SGHRS and CDR2 YFSETQ. The CDR3 is made up of 16 amino acids. The CDR3 reads CASSMDSPDSGNTIYF. DNA for the CDR3: TGCGCCAGCAGCATGGACAGCCCTGACTCTGGAAACACCATATATTTT.

The chain recombines TRBV21-1 with TRBJ2-3; TRBD2, the D gene given by the table, was not confirmed from the DNA. TRBV21-1 is termed a pseudogene. The CDR3 has 13 amino acids. CDR3: CASRRSVTDTQYF. The CDR3 DNA reads as TGTGCCAGCCGCCGATCGGTCACAGATACGCAGTATTTT.

The rearrangement links TRBV5-1 to TRBJ2-1; D may be TRBD1 (6 bases). The CDR3 runs to 15 residues. Germline loops: CDR1 SGHRS, CDR2 YFSETQ. Trimming removed 0 bases at V and 8 bases at J, with 15 bases between. The DNA of the CDR3 is TGCGCCAGCAGCTTGGATCCCCAGGGGACGGATGAGCAGTTCTTC. It yields the protein CASSLDPQGTDEQFF.